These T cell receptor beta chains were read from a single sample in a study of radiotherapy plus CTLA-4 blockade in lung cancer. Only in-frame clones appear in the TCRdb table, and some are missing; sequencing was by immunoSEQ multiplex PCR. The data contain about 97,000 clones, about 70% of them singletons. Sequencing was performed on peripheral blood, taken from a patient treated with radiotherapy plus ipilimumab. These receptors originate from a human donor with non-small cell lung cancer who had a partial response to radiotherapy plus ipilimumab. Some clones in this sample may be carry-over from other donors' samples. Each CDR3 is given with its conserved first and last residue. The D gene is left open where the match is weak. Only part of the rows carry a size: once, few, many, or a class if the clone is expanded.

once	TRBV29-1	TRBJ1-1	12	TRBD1	TGCAGCGTTGGGGGGACAGTCCGTGAAGCTTTCTTT	CSVGGTVREAFF
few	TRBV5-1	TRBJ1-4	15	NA	TGCGCCAGCAGCTTGGCCTCAGGGGCATATGAAAAACTGTTTTTT	CASSLASGAYEKLFF
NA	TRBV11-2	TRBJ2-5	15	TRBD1	TGTGCCAGCAGCTTAGACAGGGGGCCGGAAGAGACCCAGTACTTC	CASSLDRGPEETQYF
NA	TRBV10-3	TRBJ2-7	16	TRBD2	TGTGCCATCAGTGATCCGGGACTAGCGGGTTTCCACGAGCAGTACTTC	CAISDPGLAGFHEQYF
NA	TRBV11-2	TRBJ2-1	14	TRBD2	TGTGCCAGCAGCAAAAGCGGGGGGGCCGGTGAGCAGTTCTTC	CASSKSGGAGEQFF
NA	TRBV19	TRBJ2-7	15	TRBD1	TGTGCCAGTAGTGGGTACGGGACAGGGAACAACGAGCAGTACTTC	CASSGYGTGNNEQYF
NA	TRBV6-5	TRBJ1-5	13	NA	TGTGCCAGCACCCCAAGAGGGGGTCGGCCCCAGCATTTT	CASTPRGGRPQHF
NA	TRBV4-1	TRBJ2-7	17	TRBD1	TGCGCCAGCAGCCAAGATTTTGGGACAGGGAGCTCCTACGAGCAGTACTTC	CASSQDFGTGSSYEQYF
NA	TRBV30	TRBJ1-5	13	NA	TGTGCCTGGAGTTTAACAGGGTTTCAGCCCCAGCATTTT	CAWSLTGFQPQHF
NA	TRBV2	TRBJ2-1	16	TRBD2	TGTGCCAGCAGTGAGCGGGGCGGGAGCTCCTACAATGAGCAGTTCTTC	CASSERGGSSYNEQFF
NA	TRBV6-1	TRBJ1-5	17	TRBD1	TGTGCCAGCAGTGAAGGGTACAGGGGGCATCGCAATCAGCCCCAGCATTTT	CASSEGYRGHRNQPQHF
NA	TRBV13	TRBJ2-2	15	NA	TGTGCCAGCAGGGGGCCTCCATTGAGCACCGGGGAGCTGTTTTTT	CASRGPPLSTGELFF
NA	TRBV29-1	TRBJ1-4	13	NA	TGCAGCGTCGGGGTGATGGGTAATGAAAAACTGTTTTTT	CSVGVMGNEKLFF
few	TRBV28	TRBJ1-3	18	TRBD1	TGTGCCAGCAGTTTGCCGGGACAGGGGGCAGGAGCTGGAAACACCATATATTTT	CASSLPGQGAGAGNTIYF
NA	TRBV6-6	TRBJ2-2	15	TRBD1	TGTGCCAGCAGGGTGGACAGGGGCGGGACCGGGGAGCTGTTTTTT	CASRVDRGGTGELFF
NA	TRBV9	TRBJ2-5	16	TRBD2	TGTGCCAGCAGCCCACTGACTAGCGGGGGGATGGAGACCCAGTACTTC	CASSPLTSGGMETQYF
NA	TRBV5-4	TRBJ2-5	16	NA	TGTGCCAGCAGCGTGAGAGCTACAGGGTTGGGAGAGACCCAGTACTTC	CASSVRATGLGETQYF
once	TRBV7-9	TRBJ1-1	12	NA	TGTGCCGCCGGGGGGGGAGGAACTGAAGCTTTCTTT	CAAGGGGTEAFF
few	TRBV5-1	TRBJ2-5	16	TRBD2	TGCGCCAGCAGCTTCGGGACTAGCGGGGACGGGGAGACCCAGTACTTC	CASSFGTSGDGETQYF
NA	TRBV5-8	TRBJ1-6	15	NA	TGTGCCAGCAGCGTCGCAGGAACCTATAATTCACCCCTCCACTTT	CASSVAGTYNSPLHF
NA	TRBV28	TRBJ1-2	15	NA	TGTGCCAGCAGTTTAGCGGGGGCCGGGAACTATGGCTACACCTTC	CASSLAGAGNYGYTF
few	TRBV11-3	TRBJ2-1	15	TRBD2	TGTGCCAGCAGCATAAGCGGGGGGGCCTACAATGAGCAGTTCTTC	CASSISGGAYNEQFF
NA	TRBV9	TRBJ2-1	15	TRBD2	TGTGCCAGCAGCCCTCGACTAGCGGGGTACAATGAGCAGTTCTTC	CASSPRLAGYNEQFF
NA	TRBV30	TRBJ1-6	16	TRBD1	TGTGCCTGGAGCCTACAGGGGGAACCCGGGAATTCACCCCTCCACTTT	CAWSLQGEPGNSPLHF
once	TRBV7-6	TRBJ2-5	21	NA	TGTGCCAGCAGCTTAGCGGGTGGCCTAGTGAACAGGGTGGGGCGGCAAGAGACCCAGTACTTC	CASSLAGGLVNRVGRQETQYF
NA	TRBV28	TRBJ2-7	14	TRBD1	TGTGCCAGCAGTATGACAGGGCGGACCTACGAGCAGTACTTC	CASSMTGRTYEQYF
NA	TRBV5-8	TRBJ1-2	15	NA	TGTGCCAGCAGCTTATGGGCTACCACTAACTATGGCTACACCTTC	CASSLWATTNYGYTF
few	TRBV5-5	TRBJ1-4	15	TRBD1	TGTGCCAGCAGCCCAGGGACAGTACCTAATGAAAAACTGTTTTTT	CASSPGTVPNEKLFF
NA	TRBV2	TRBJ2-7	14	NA	TGTGCCAGCGGAGTAGCGCTCAGCTCCTACGAGCAGTACTTC	CASGVALSSYEQYF
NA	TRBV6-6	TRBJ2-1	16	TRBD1	TGTGCCAGCAGCAACAACCCGGGACAGGGATTAAATGAGCAGTTCTTC	CASSNNPGQGLNEQFF